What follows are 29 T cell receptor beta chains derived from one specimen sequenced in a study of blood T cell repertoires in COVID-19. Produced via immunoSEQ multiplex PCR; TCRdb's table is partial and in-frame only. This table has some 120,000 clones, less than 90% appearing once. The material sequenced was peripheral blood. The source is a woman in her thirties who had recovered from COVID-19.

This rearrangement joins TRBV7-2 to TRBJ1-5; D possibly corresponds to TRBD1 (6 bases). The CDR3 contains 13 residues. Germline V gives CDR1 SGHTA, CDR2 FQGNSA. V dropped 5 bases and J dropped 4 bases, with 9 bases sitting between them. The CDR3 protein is CASSVRGNQPQHF. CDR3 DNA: TGTGCCAGCAGCGTCAGGGGAAATCAGCCCCAGCATTTT.

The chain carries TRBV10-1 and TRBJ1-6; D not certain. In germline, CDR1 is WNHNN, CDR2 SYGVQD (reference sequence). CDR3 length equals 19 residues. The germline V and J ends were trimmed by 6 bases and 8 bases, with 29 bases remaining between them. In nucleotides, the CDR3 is TGCGCCAGCAGGGTAAAAGGCGGAACTTGGTGTCCATCGGATTCACCCCTCCACTTT. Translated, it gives CASRVKGGTWCPSDSPLHF.

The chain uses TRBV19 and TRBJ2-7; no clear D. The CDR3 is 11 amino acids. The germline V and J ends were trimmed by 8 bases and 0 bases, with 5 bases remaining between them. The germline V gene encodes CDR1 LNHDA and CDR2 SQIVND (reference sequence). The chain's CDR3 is CASRSSYEQYF. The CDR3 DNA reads TGTGCCAGTCGGAGCTCCTACGAGCAGTACTTC.

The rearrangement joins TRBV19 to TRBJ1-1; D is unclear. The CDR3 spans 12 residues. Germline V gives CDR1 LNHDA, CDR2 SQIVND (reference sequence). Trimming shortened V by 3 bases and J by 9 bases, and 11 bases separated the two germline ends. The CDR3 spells CASSIGQPKAFF. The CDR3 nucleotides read TGTGCCAGTAGTATTGGGCAGCCAAAAGCTTTCTTT.

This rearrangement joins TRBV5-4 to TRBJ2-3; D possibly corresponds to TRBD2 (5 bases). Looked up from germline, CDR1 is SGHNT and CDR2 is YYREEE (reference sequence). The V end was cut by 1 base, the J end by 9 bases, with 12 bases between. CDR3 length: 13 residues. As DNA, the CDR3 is TGTGCCAGCAGCTTGTCGACTACTAGGACGCAGTATTTT. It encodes CASSLSTTRTQYF.

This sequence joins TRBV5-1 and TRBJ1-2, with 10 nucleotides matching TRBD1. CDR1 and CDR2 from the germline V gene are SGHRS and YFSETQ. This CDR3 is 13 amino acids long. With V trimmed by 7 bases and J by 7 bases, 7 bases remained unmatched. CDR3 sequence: CASSPGQGIGYTF. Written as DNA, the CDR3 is TGCGCCAGCTCCCCGGGACAGGGGATTGGCTACACCTTC.

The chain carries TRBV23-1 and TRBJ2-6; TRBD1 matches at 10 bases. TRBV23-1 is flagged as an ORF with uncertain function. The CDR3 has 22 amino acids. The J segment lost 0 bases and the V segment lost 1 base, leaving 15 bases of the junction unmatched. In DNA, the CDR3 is TGCGCCAGCAGTCAATGTCCCGGGACAGGGGCGACTGAATGCTCTGGGGCCAACGTCCTGACTTTC. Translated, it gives CASSQCPGTGATECSGANVLTF.

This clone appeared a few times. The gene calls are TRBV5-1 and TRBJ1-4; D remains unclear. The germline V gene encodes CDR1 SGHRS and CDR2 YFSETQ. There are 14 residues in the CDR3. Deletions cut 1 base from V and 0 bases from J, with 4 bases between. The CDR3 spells CASSLLPTNEKLFF. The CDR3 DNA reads TGCGCCAGCAGCTTGCTCCCAACTAATGAAAAACTGTTTTTT.

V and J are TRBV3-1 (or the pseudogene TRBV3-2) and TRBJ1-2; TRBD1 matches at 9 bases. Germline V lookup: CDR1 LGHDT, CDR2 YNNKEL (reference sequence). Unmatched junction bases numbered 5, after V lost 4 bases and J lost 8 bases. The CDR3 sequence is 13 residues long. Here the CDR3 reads CASSPRQGEGYTF. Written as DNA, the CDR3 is TGTGCCAGCAGCCCCCGACAGGGGGAAGGCTACACCTTC.

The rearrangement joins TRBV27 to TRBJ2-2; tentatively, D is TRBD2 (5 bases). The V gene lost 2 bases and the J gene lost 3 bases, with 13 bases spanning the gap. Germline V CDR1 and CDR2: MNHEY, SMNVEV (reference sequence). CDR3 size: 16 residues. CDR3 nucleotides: TGTGCCAGCAGTTTAACCAGCGGATTTTACACCGGGGAGCTGTTTTTT. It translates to CASSLTSGFYTGELFF.

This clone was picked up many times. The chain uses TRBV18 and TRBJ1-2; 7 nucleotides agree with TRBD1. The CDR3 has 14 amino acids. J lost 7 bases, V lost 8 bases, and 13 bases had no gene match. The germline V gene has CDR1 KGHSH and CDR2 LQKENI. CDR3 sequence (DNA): TGTGCCAGCCAAAGCCTAAGACAGGGTGGTGGCTACACCTTC. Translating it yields CASQSLRQGGGYTF.

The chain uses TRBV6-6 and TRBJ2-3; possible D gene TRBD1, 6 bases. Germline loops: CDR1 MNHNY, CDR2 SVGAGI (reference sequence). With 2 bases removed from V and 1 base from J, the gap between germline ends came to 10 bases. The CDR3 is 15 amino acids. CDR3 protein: CASSYQGSRTDTQYF. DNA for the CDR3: TGTGCCAGCAGTTACCAGGGGTCCCGCACAGATACGCAGTATTTT.

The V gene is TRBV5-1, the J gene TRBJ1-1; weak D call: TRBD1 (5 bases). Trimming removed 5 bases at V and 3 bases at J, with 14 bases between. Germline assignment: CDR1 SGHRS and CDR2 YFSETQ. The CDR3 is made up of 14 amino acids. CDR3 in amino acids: CASSYLGGDTEAFF. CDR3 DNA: TGCGCCAGCAGTTATTTGGGAGGGGACACTGAAGCTTTCTTT.

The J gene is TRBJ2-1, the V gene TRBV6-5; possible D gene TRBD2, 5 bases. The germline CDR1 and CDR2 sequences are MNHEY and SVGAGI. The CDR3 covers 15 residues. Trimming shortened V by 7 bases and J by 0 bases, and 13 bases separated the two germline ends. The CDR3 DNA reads TGTGCCAGCATGGGGAGTGGCCGCTCCTACAATGAGCAGTTCTTC. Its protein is CASMGSGRSYNEQFF.

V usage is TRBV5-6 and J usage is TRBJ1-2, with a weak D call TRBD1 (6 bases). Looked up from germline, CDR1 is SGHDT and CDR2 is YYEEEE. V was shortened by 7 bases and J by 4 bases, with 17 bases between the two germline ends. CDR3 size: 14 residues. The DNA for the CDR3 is TGTGCCAGCGCCTTGCCAGGGGCTTCCTATGGCTACACCTTC. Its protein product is CASALPGASYGYTF. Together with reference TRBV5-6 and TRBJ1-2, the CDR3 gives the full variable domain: DAGVTQSPTHLIKTRGQQVTLRCSPKSGHDTVSWYQQALGQGPQFIFQYYEEEERQRGNFPDRFSGHQFPNYSSELNVNALLLGDSALYLCASALPGASYGYTFGSGTRLTVV.

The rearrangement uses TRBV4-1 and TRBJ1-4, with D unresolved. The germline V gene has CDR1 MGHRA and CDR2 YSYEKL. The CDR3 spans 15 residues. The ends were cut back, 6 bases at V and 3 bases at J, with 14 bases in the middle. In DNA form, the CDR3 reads TGCGCCAGCAGTCCTCCCGGGAGCCCTAATGAAAAACTGTTTTTT. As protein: CASSPPGSPNEKLFF.

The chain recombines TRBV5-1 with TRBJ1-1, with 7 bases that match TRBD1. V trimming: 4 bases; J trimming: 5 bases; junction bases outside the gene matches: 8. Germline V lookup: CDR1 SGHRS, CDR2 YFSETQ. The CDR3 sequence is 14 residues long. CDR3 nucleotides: TGCGCCAGCAGCCCAACAGGGGAGTTGACTGAAGCTTTCTTT. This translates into CASSPTGELTEAFF.

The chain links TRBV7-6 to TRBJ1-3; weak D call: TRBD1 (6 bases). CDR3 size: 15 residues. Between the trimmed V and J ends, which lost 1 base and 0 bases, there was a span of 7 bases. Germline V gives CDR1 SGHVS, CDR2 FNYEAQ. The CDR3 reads CASSLGGGSGNTIYF. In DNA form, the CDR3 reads TGTGCCAGCAGCTTAGGAGGGGGCTCTGGAAACACCATATATTTT.

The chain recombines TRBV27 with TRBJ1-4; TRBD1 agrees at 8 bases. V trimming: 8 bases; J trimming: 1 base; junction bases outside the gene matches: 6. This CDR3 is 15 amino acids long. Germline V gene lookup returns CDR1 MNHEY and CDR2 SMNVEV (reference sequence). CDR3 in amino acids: CASSAGGGTNEKLFF. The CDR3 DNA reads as TGTGCCAGCTCAGCAGGGGGCGGAACTAATGAAAAACTGTTTTTT.

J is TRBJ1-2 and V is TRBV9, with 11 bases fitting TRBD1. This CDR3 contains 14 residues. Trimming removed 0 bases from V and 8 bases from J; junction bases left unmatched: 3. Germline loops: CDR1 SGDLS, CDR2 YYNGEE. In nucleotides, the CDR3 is TGTGCCAGCAGCGTAGGGACAGGGGGCTACGGCTACACCTTC. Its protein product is CASSVGTGGYGYTF.

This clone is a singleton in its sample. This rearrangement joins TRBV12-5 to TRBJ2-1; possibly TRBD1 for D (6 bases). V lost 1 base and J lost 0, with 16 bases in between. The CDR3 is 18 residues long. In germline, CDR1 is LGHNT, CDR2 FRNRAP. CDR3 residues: CASGLADRPLSSYNEQFF. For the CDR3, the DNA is TGTGCTAGTGGTTTGGCAGACAGGCCCTTGAGCTCCTACAATGAGCAGTTCTTC.

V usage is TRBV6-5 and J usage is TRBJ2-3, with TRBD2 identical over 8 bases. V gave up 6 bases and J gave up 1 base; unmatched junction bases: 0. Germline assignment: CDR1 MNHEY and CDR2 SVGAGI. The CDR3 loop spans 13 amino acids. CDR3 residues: CASRLAGTDTQYF. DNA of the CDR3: TGTGCCAGCAGACTAGCGGGCACAGATACGCAGTATTTT.

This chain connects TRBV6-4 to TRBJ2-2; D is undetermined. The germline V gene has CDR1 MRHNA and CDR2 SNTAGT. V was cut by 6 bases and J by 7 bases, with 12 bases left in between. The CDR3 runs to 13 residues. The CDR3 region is CASSVTVDGELFF. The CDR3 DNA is TGTGCCAGCAGCGTAACGGTTGACGGGGAGCTGTTTTTT.

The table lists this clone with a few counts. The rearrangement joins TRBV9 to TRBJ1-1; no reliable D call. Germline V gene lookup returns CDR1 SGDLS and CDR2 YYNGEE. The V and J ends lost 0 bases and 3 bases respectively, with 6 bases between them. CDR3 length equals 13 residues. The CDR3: CASSVAGDTEAFF. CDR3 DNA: TGTGCCAGCAGCGTAGCCGGGGACACTGAAGCTTTCTTT.

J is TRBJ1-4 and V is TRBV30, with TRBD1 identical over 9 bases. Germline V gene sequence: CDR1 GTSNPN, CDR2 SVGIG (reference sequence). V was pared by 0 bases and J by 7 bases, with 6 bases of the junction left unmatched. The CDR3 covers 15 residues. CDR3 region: CAWSVPGTGSEKLFF. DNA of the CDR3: TGTGCCTGGAGTGTGCCCGGGACAGGGAGTGAAAAACTGTTTTTT. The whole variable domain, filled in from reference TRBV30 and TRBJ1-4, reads SQTIHQWPATLVQPVGSPLSLECTVEGTSNPNLYWYRQAAGRGLQLLFYSVGIGQISSEVPQNLSASRPQDRQFILSSKKLLLSDSGFYLCAWSVPGTGSEKLFFGSGTQLSVL.

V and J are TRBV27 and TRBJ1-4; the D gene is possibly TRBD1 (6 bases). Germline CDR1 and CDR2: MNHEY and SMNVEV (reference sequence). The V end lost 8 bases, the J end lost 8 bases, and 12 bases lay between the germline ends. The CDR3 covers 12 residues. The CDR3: CASGRGLEKLFF. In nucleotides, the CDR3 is TGTGCCAGCGGCAGGGGTCTAGAAAAACTGTTTTTT.

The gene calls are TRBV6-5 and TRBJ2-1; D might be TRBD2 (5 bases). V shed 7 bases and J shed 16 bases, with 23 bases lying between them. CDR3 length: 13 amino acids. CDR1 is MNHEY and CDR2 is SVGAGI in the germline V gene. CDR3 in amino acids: CASTVTGSFVLFF. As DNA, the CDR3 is TGTGCCAGCACGGTGACGGGGAGTTTCGTTTTATTCTTC.

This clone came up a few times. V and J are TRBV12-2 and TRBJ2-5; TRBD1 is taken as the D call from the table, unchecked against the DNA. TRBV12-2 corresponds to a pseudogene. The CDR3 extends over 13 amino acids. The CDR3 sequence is CASRLTGQGTQYF. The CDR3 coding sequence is TGTGCAAGTCGCTTAACGGGACAGGGGACCCAGTACTTC.

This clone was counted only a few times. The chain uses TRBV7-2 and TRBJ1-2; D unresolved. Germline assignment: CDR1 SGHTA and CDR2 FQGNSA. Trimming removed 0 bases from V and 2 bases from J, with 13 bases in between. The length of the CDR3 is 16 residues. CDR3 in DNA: TGTGCCAGCAGCTTAGCTTCGCGGCCCCCCAACTATGGCTACACCTTC. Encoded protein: CASSLASRPPNYGYTF. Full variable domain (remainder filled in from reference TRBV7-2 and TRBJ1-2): GAGVSQSPSNKVTEKGKDVELRCDPISGHTALYWYRQSLGQGLEFLIYFQGNSAPDKSGLPSDRFSAERTGGSVSTLTIQRTQQEDSAVYLCASSLASRPPNYGYTFGSGTRLTVV.